The 3 T cell receptor beta chains given below trace back to one sample, sequenced in a study of blood T cell repertoires in COVID-19. Using immunoSEQ multiplex PCR, the repertoire was profiled, and TCRdb retains in-frame clones only, with some absent. Of 400,000 or so clones listed, about 87% are singletons. The sample consisted of PBMCs or T cells enriched from blood (not recorded which). The receptor source for this set is a man in his forties in a cohort exposed to, infected with or recovered from COVID-19 (not recorded which).

The chain links TRBV6-5 to TRBJ2-7, with a tentative D call TRBD2 (6 bases). CDR1 is MNHEY and CDR2 is SVGAGI in the germline V gene. V was trimmed by 0 bases and J by 7 bases, leaving 13 bases between them. The CDR3 totals 14 residues. Here the CDR3 DNA reads TGTGCCAGCAGTTACTCTTCGGGAGCAGTAGAGCAGTACTTC. Its translation: CASSYSSGAVEQYF.

The chain joins TRBV9 to TRBJ2-1; 10 bases are shared with TRBD2. CDR1 is SGDLS, CDR2 YYNGEE, per germline. This CDR3 comprises 17 residues. The V and J ends lost 3 bases and 6 bases, in that order; junction bases with no gene match: 12. DNA for the CDR3: TGTGCCAGCAGCGCGGGACTGGGACTAGCGTATTTCAATGAGCAGTTCTTC. Its translation is CASSAGLGLAYFNEQFF.

The V gene is TRBV5-1, the J gene TRBJ2-7, with 9 bases fitting TRBD1. Trimming cost V 4 bases and J 6 bases; bases outside gene matches: 11. The germline V gene encodes CDR1 SGHRS and CDR2 YFSETQ. The CDR3 totals 15 residues. This chain's CDR3 is CASSGLQGAQGEQYF. The CDR3 bases are TGCGCCAGCAGCGGACTACAGGGGGCGCAAGGCGAGCAGTACTTC.